One and the same sample provided the 30 T cell receptor beta chains below, sequenced in a study of T cells after yellow fever vaccination. MiXCR, run by TCRdb on the 5' RACE reads, gives a single entry per CDR3 protein. Altogether hundreds of thousands of distinct CDR3 sequences are present, around 12% being singletons, with the ten largest covering about 3%. The sequencing used CD4+ T cells sorted from PBMCs, collected 15 days after the yellow fever booster vaccination. The source of these receptors is a man aged 18 to 30 who received the YFV17D yellow fever vaccine.

This clonotype was seen at least ten times. In nucleotides, the CDR3 is TGTGCCAGCAGTTCACAGGGGGGGCTGGAGACCCAGTACTTC. Translated, it gives CASSSQGGLETQYF. The chain recombines TRBV12-3 or TRBV12-4 with TRBJ2-5, with a tentative D call TRBD1 (8 bases). The CDR3 is made up of 14 amino acids. The V and J ends lost 4 bases and 5 bases respectively, with 14 bases between them.

This clonotype was counted a few times. V is TRBV29-1 and J is TRBJ1-1; D not resolved. V lost 3 bases to trimming and J lost 0 bases, with 8 bases between them. The CDR3 is 13 residues long. Germline loops: CDR1 SQVTM, CDR2 ANQGSEA. CDR3: CSVDRRMNTEAFF. As DNA, the CDR3 is TGCAGCGTTGACAGGCGGATGAACACTGAAGCTTTCTTT.

This clonotype was observed a handful of times. The J gene is TRBJ1-5, the V gene TRBV3-1, with no clear D. The ends were cut back, 4 bases at V and 0 bases at J, with 7 bases in the middle. CDR3 size: 14 residues. CDR1 and CDR2 (germline): LGHDT, YNNKEL (reference sequence). DNA for the CDR3: TGTGCCAGCAGCCGAGGAGCTAGCAATCAGCCCCAGCATTTT. Translating gives CASSRGASNQPQHF.

This clonotype has only a few counts. J is TRBJ2-5 and V is TRBV20-1; TRBD2 matches 9 bases. With V trimmed by 3 bases and J by 9 bases, 17 bases remained unmatched. CDR3 length: 16 amino acids. Germline assignment: CDR1 DFQATT and CDR2 SNEGSKA (reference sequence). CDR3 amino acids: CSASAIAGVRLGAQYF. CDR3 in DNA: TGCAGTGCTAGCGCCATAGCGGGGGTCAGGCTCGGGGCCCAGTACTTC.

This clonotype was detected only a few times. Mismatch with germline at one junction end may stem from a read error. The rearrangement links TRBV7-9 to TRBJ2-5; 11 bases agree with TRBD2. CDR1 is SEHNR, CDR2 FQNEAQ, per germline (reference sequence). CDR3 length equals 15 residues. The CDR3 DNA is TGTGCCGGCAGCGGGCTAGCGGGGGGACAAGAGACCCAGTACTTC. It translates to CAGSGLAGGQETQYF.

This sequence joins TRBV29-1 and TRBJ2-5; 9 nucleotides line up with TRBD2. Trimming at V came to 7 bases and at J to 2 bases, leaving 5 bases not matched to a gene. Germline assignment: CDR1 SQVTM and CDR2 ANQGSEA. The CDR3 is made up of 13 amino acids. The CDR3 loop reads CSAAAGGQETQYF. The CDR3 DNA sequence: TGCAGCGCCGCCGCGGGGGGGCAAGAGACCCAGTACTTC.

This clonotype has just a few counts. The chain combines TRBV2 with TRBJ2-7; D could derive from TRBD1 or TRBD2 (5 bases each). CDR3 length equals 15 residues. The ends were cut back, 1 base at V and 4 bases at J, with 14 bases in the middle. Per the germline V gene, CDR1 is SNHLY and CDR2 is FYNNEI. CDR3 bases: TGTGCCAGCAGTGAAGGGGACCCGAATGTTTACGAGCAGTACGTC. Encoded protein: CASSEGDPNVYEQYV.

The V call is TRBV18, the J call TRBJ1-4; no clear D gene. CDR3 length equals 15 residues. V dropped 3 bases and J dropped 0 bases, with 8 bases sitting between them. The germline V gene has CDR1 KGHSH and CDR2 LQKENI. CDR3 protein: CASSPRSATNEKLFF. The CDR3 bases are TGTGCCAGCTCACCGCGCTCTGCAACTAATGAAAAACTGTTTTTT.

This chain connects TRBV20-1 to TRBJ2-7, with a weak D call TRBD1 (5 bases). CDR3 length equals 11 residues. V lost 5 bases, J lost 4 bases, and 9 bases lay in between. CDR1 and CDR2 from the germline V gene are DFQATT and SNEGSKA (reference sequence). Here the CDR3 reads CSAGARYEQYV. The CDR3 coding sequence is TGCAGTGCTGGGGCCCGGTACGAGCAGTACGTC.

The chain uses TRBV5-4 and TRBJ1-6; 7 positions agree with TRBD1. The CDR3 extends over 15 amino acids. Germline CDR1 reads SGHNT; CDR2 reads YYREEE (reference sequence). Trimming removed 3 bases from V and 6 bases from J; junction bases left unmatched: 6. The CDR3 sequence is CASSSRTGSNSPLHF. The DNA of the CDR3 is TGTGCCAGCAGCTCCCGGACAGGCTCTAATTCACCCCTCCACTTT. The whole variable domain, filled in from reference TRBV5-4 and TRBJ1-6, reads ETGVTQSPTHLIKTRGQQVTLRCSSQSGHNTVSWYQQALGQGPQFIFQYYREEENGRGNFPPRFSGLQFPNYSSELNVNALELDDSALYLCASSSRTGSNSPLHFGNGTRLTVT.

The chain recombines TRBV5-4 with TRBJ2-3; 9 positions match TRBD2. CDR1 is SGHNT and CDR2 is YYREEE in the germline V gene (reference sequence). With V trimmed by 4 bases and J by 8 bases, 14 bases remained unmatched. The CDR3 is 16 residues long. The DNA of the CDR3 is TGTGCCAGCAGCGAGGGGGTTAGCGGGGGCCCCGCTACGCAGTATTTT. Protein: CASSEGVSGGPATQYF. Complete variable domain (other parts from reference TRBV5-4 and TRBJ2-3): ETGVTQSPTHLIKTRGQQVTLRCSSQSGHNTVSWYQQALGQGPQFIFQYYREEENGRGNFPPRFSGLQFPNYSSELNVNALELDDSALYLCASSEGVSGGPATQYFGPGTRLTVL.

The chain combines TRBV5-6 with TRBJ2-2, with 8 bases fitting TRBD2. The germline V gene encodes CDR1 SGHDT and CDR2 YYEEEE. V trimming: 0 bases; J trimming: 10 bases; junction bases outside the gene matches: 8. The CDR3 covers 15 residues. Written as DNA, the CDR3 is TGTGCCAGCAGCTTGGTTACGGGGGGGCGAAAGGAGCTGTTTTTT. Translation gives CASSLVTGGRKELFF. Using reference TRBV5-6 and TRBJ2-2 for the parts outside the CDR3, the full variable domain is DAGVTQSPTHLIKTRGQQVTLRCSPKSGHDTVSWYQQALGQGPQFIFQYYEEEERQRGNFPDRFSGHQFPNYSSELNVNALLLGDSALYLCASSLVTGGRKELFFGEGSRLTVL.

This sequence joins TRBV12-3 or TRBV12-4 and TRBJ1-1, with 8 bases identical to TRBD1. The CDR3 consists of 13 residues. Trimming at V came to 6 bases and at J to 6 bases, leaving 6 bases not matched to a gene. Written as DNA, the CDR3 is TGTGCCAGCAGCCCCGACAGGGGCGCTGAAGCTTTCTTT. Residues: CASSPDRGAEAFF.

V and J are TRBV5-6 and TRBJ2-1; D unresolved. The CDR3 extends over 15 amino acids. Germline values: CDR1 SGHDT, CDR2 YYEEEE. Trimming took 1 base from V and 6 from J, leaving 14 bases between them. The CDR3 DNA reads as TGTGCCAGCAGCTTGTCTGGGGAAGATAGCAATGAGCAGTTCTTC. This encodes CASSLSGEDSNEQFF.

This clonotype was counted only a few times. The rearrangement uses TRBV4-1 and TRBJ1-5; D is uncertain. This CDR3 has 14 residues. V was pared by 2 bases and J by 3 bases, with 8 bases between. Germline V gene sequence: CDR1 MGHRA, CDR2 YSYEKL. Here the CDR3 reads CASSQKMINQPQHF. For the CDR3, the DNA is TGCGCCAGCAGCCAAAAAATGATCAATCAGCCCCAGCATTTT.

This clonotype was seen a handful of times. The chain couples TRBV5-6 to TRBJ1-1; possible D gene TRBD1, 5 bases. Between the trimmed V and J ends, which lost 4 bases and 2 bases, there was a span of 15 bases. This CDR3 contains 15 residues. Per germline, CDR1 SGHDT and CDR2 YYEEEE. The CDR3 bases are TGTGCCAGCAGCCCGGACGGGGGGTACAACACTGAAGCTTTCTTT. This codes for CASSPDGGYNTEAFF. Complete variable domain (other parts from reference TRBV5-6 and TRBJ1-1): DAGVTQSPTHLIKTRGQQVTLRCSPKSGHDTVSWYQQALGQGPQFIFQYYEEEERQRGNFPDRFSGHQFPNYSSELNVNALLLGDSALYLCASSPDGGYNTEAFFGQGTRLTVV.

The genes are TRBV18 and TRBJ1-5; a weak D match, TRBD1 (5 bases). The CDR3 is 14 residues long. Germline assignment: CDR1 KGHSH and CDR2 LQKENI. V lost 1 base to trimming and J lost 8 bases, with 12 bases between them. CDR3 region: CASSPQTDLEPQHF. CDR3 nucleotides: TGTGCCAGCTCACCACAGACAGACTTGGAGCCCCAGCATTTT.

In its sample, this clonotype was seen many times. The chain has TRBV12-3 or TRBV12-4 and TRBJ2-3; the match to TRBD2 covers 9 bases. This CDR3 is built from 15 residues. J was trimmed by 1 base and V by 6 bases; bases with no gene match: 5. This CDR3 is CASRHSGGRTDTQYF. The DNA for the CDR3 is TGTGCCAGCAGGCATAGCGGGGGCCGCACAGATACGCAGTATTTT.

The rearrangement uses TRBV10-2 and TRBJ2-7; D gene unclear. With 4 bases removed from V and 3 bases from J, the gap between germline ends came to 7 bases. Germline values: CDR1 WSHSY, CDR2 SAAADI. The CDR3 is made up of 12 amino acids. The CDR3 bases are TGCGCCAGCAGTGTTTCCCTCTACGAGCAGTACGTC. Protein product: CASSVSLYEQYV.

This clonotype was seen a handful of times. This sequence joins TRBV12-3 or TRBV12-4 and TRBJ1-5, with D unclear. This CDR3 region has 13 residues. The ends were cut back, 3 bases at V and 7 bases at J, with 10 bases in the middle. The CDR3 sequence is CASSFSEGQPQHF. The DNA of the CDR3 is TGTGCCAGCAGTTTCAGTGAGGGCCAGCCCCAGCATTTT.

This clonotype has just a few counts. This chain connects TRBV11-2 to TRBJ2-5, with 8 bases lining up with TRBD2. V dropped 6 bases and J dropped 6; count of bases not matched to a gene: 6. This CDR3 is built from 13 residues. Germline V gene lookup returns CDR1 SGHAT and CDR2 FQNNGV. CDR3 loop: CASRTGGGKTQYF. The CDR3 DNA follows: TGTGCCAGCAGAACCGGGGGGGGGAAGACCCAGTACTTC.

The V and J genes are TRBV3-1 and TRBJ1-2; D may be TRBD1 (5 bases). V lost 1 base, J lost 7 bases, and 13 bases lay in between. The CDR3 totals 14 residues. Germline CDR1 is LGHDT and CDR2 is YNNKEL (reference sequence). In DNA, the CDR3 is TGTGCCAGCAGCCAAGTGGAACGCGGGGCTGGCTACACCTTC. Its protein is CASSQVERGAGYTF.

A few counts support this clonotype. The chain has TRBV2 and TRBJ2-1, with D perhaps matching TRBD2 (6 bases). The V and J ends lost 8 bases and 9 bases respectively, with 14 bases between them. The CDR3 is made up of 12 amino acids. Per the germline V gene, CDR1 is SNHLY and CDR2 is FYNNEI. The CDR3 region has the DNA TGTGCCAGCCGCGGACTATCCAGTGAGCAGTTCTTC. Protein sequence: CASRGLSSEQFF.

The sample holds a few counts of this clonotype. The chain has TRBV7-9 and TRBJ1-6; TRBD1 matches at 10 bases. Germline V lookup: CDR1 SEHNR, CDR2 FQNEAQ (reference sequence). The CDR3 runs 15 residues. The junction had 7 bases not matched to a gene; V was cut back by 5 bases and J by 9 bases. This CDR3 is CASSATGTGASPLHF. Written as DNA, the CDR3 is TGTGCCAGCAGCGCTACCGGGACAGGGGCTTCACCCCTCCACTTT. Combining the CDR3 with reference TRBV7-9 and TRBJ1-6 gives the whole variable domain DTGVSQNPRHKITKRGQNVTFRCDPISEHNRLYWYRQTLGQGPEFLTYFQNEAQLEKSRLLSDRFSAERPKGSFSTLEIQRTEQGDSAMYLCASSATGTGASPLHFGNGTRLTVT.

The chain has TRBV5-1 and TRBJ1-3; 7 bases map to TRBD1. In germline, CDR1 is SGHRS, CDR2 YFSETQ. The CDR3 extends over 16 amino acids. V lost 1 base, J lost 0 bases, and 4 bases stayed unmatched. The CDR3 loop reads CASSLIGTDSGNTIYF. As DNA, the CDR3 is TGCGCCAGCAGCTTGATTGGGACAGACTCTGGAAACACCATATATTTT.

This clonotype has at least ten counts. The chain couples TRBV7-2 to TRBJ1-2; no clear D. Germline V gene sequence: CDR1 SGHTA, CDR2 FQGNSA. CDR3 size: 15 residues. V was trimmed by 8 bases and J by 5 bases, leaving 21 bases between them. The CDR3 bases are TGTGCCAGCTGCCCCTCGCCGGCAGGCGGATATGGCTACACCTTC. Translated, it gives CASCPSPAGGYGYTF.

Only a few counts were recorded for this clonotype. The chain joins TRBV6-5 to TRBJ2-1; possibly TRBD1 or TRBD2 for D (5 bases each). The V end lost 6 bases, the J end lost 0 bases, and 9 bases lay between the germline ends. The CDR3 extends over 14 amino acids. In germline, CDR1 is MNHEY, CDR2 SVGAGI. CDR3 nucleotides: TGTGCCAGCAGACCGGGGCTCTCCTACAATGAGCAGTTCTTC. Its protein product is CASRPGLSYNEQFF.

The chain couples TRBV5-6 to TRBJ1-2; D is perhaps TRBD1 (6 bases). V was pared by 3 bases and J by 4 bases, with 10 bases between. The CDR3 spans 13 residues. CDR1 is SGHDT and CDR2 is YYEEEE in the germline V gene. CDR3 nucleotide sequence: TGTGCCAGCAGCTCAACAGGGCGCTATGGCTACACCTTC. Its translation: CASSSTGRYGYTF.

In this sample, this clonotype turned up many times. The chain uses TRBV19 and TRBJ1-6; D call uncertain. V lost 3 bases and J lost 4, with 7 bases in between. The CDR3 loop spans 14 amino acids. Germline CDR1 is LNHDA and CDR2 is SQIVND (reference sequence). The CDR3 loop reads CASSMRPYNSPLHF. The CDR3 DNA sequence: TGTGCCAGTAGTATGCGACCATATAATTCACCCCTCCACTTT.

The chain is built from TRBV2 and TRBJ2-2; 10 bases fit TRBD1. The CDR3 is 15 amino acids. The V segment lost 4 bases and the J segment 3 bases; nucleotides outside the gene matches: 2. Germline lookup yields CDR1 SNHLY and CDR2 FYNNEI. CDR3 nucleotide sequence: TGTGCCAGCAGTGGACAGGGGGCGGACACCGGGGAGCTGTTTTTT. As protein: CASSGQGADTGELFF. Drawing the rest from reference TRBV2 and TRBJ2-2, the complete variable domain is EPEVTQTPSHQVTQMGQEVILRCVPISNHLYFYWYRQILGQKVEFLVSFYNNEISEKSEIFDDQFSVERPDGSNFTLKIRSTKLEDSAMYFCASSGQGADTGELFFGEGSRLTVL.